The clone carrying this TCR beta chain was detected ten times or more. Antigen specificity is unknown. Amplified TCR beta CDR3 regions were obtained using RNA transcripts as template. Amplification began with first-round RT-PCR using HTBI primers, then second-round multiplex PCR was performed. TCRdb analysed the multiplex PCR reads with MiXCR anew, one entry per CDR3 protein. The sample comprises some 200,000 distinct CDR3 sequences, 29% of which are singletons, and over 7.5% rests with the top ten. Where ophthalmopathy was present, donors had moderate-to-severe activity, CAS ≥3, NOSPECS ≥4 and duration under 3 months. The data derive from a study of Graves' ophthalmopathy and Graves' hyperthyroidism. Study findings and constraints: Built on 13 signatures, a model told ophthalmopathy apart from stable hyperthyroidism with about 88% sensitivity and 75% to 82% specificity.

Trimming left V 7 bases short and J 0 bases short, with 12 bases between. CDR1 is SQVTM, CDR2 ANQGSEA, per germline. This CDR3 is 13 amino acids long. The sequence was obtained from a man aged 50 to 59 with Graves' ophthalmopathy. The sequencing sample was made of peripheral blood. The chain couples TRBV29-1 to TRBJ1-1; a weak D match, TRBD1 (6 bases). The CDR3 DNA reads TGCAGCGCCCAGGGGTTCTTGAACACTGAAGCTTTCTTT. Protein product: CSAQGFLNTEAFF.